The next 5 T cell receptor beta chains were all read from a single sample in a study of T-cell memory formation after mild COVID-19. TCRdb re-derived calls from the 5' RACE reads in MiXCR, one entry per CDR3 protein. This table has around 300,000 distinct CDR3 sequences, 13% appearing once. Sequences were obtained from PBMCs or a T cell subset sorted from them (not recorded which). These TCRs come from a man aged 18-30 years who had mild COVID-19 (a few samples of this study predate the infection). Cell type and time point are not known.

This clonotype was detected ten times or more. The gene calls are TRBV5-5 and TRBJ1-1; D perhaps matches TRBD1 (5 bases). Germline CDR1 SGHKS, CDR2 YYEKEE (reference sequence). With 5 bases removed from V and 5 bases from J, the gap between germline ends came to 10 bases. This CDR3 is built from 12 residues. CDR3 nucleotide sequence: TGTGCCAGCAGTTATAGGGGTACTGAAGCTTTCTTT. Protein sequence: CASSYRGTEAFF.

Many counts were recorded for this clonotype. The rearrangement uses TRBV5-1 and TRBJ2-7, with D possibly being TRBD1 (5 bases). This CDR3 region has 15 residues. The ends were cut back, 1 base at V and 3 bases at J, with 14 bases in the middle. CDR1 SGHRS and CDR2 YFSETQ come from the germline V gene. The CDR3 spells CASSLSFTGNYEQYF. The CDR3 DNA sequence: TGCGCCAGCAGCTTGAGTTTCACAGGCAACTACGAGCAGTACTTC. Based on the CDR3 plus reference TRBV5-1 and TRBJ2-7, the full variable domain is KAGVTQTPRYLIKTRGQQVTLSCSPISGHRSVSWYQQTPGQGLQFLFEYFSETQRNKGNFPGRFSGRQFSNSRSEMNVSTLELGDSALYLCASSLSFTGNYEQYFGPGTRLTVT.

The sample holds a few counts of this clonotype. The V and J genes are TRBV5-1 and TRBJ2-7; D not certain. Trimming removed 4 bases from V and 5 bases from J, with 10 bases in between. The CDR3 spans 12 residues. CDR1 and CDR2 (germline): SGHRS, YFSETQ. The CDR3 reads CASSLGLNEQYF. CDR3 DNA: TGCGCCAGCAGCCTGGGATTGAACGAGCAGTACTTC.

This clonotype appeared a few times. V gene TRBV9 combines with J gene TRBJ2-3; D may be TRBD2 (6 bases). Trimming left V 0 bases short and J 2 bases short, with 7 bases between. Germline CDR1 SGDLS, CDR2 YYNGEE. The CDR3 contains 14 residues. This chain's CDR3 is CASSVGGDTDTQYF. The CDR3 DNA reads as TGTGCCAGCAGCGTAGGCGGGGACACAGATACGCAGTATTTT.

Only a few counts were recorded for this clonotype. V is TRBV2 and J is TRBJ2-7; maybe TRBD2 (6 bases). Trimming took 4 bases from V and 3 from J, leaving 10 bases between them. The CDR3 loop spans 13 amino acids. Germline assignment: CDR1 SNHLY and CDR2 FYNNEI. This CDR3 is CASSAGVSYEQYF. CDR3 sequence (DNA): TGTGCCAGCAGTGCGGGGGTTAGCTACGAGCAGTACTTC.